A single T cell receptor (beta chain) is shown here with its context. What it binds is not known. TCRdb analysed the RACE reads with MiXCR anew, one entry per CDR3 protein. In the table there are roughly 380,000 distinct CDR3 sequences, roughly 4.6% of which are singletons. These data come from a study of human T cells and chemical hapten exposure. In the study overall: Mostly female patients had alopecia areata, totalis or universalis.

The sample's time point: pre-sensitization, week 0. Treatment given: therapeutic diphenylcyclopropenone sensitization with weekly scalp DPC. Every donor had alopecia and was 18 to 70 years old; all were suitable for DPC. This CDR3 is 14 amino acids long. Germline loops: CDR1 PRHDT, CDR2 FYEKMQ (reference sequence). The J segment lost 4 bases and the V segment lost 4 bases, leaving 4 bases of the junction unmatched. Study-wide results and limits: Donors, who had alopecia, may show an immune response that differs from healthy people's. Versus controls, significantly more large CDR3 similarity clusters arose from expanded TCRs.

The sequence came from a woman aged 45-60 years with alopecia areata. Some clones in this sample may be carry-over from other donors' samples. This rearrangement joins TRBV13 to TRBJ2-7; 10 nucleotides match TRBD2. The material sequenced was whole blood, taken in connection with sensitization to the hapten diphenylcyclopropenone (DPC). CDR3 loop: CASSSSSGGYEQYF. CDR3 nucleotide sequence: TGTGCCAGCAGCTCTTCTAGCGGGGGTTACGAGCAGTACTTC.